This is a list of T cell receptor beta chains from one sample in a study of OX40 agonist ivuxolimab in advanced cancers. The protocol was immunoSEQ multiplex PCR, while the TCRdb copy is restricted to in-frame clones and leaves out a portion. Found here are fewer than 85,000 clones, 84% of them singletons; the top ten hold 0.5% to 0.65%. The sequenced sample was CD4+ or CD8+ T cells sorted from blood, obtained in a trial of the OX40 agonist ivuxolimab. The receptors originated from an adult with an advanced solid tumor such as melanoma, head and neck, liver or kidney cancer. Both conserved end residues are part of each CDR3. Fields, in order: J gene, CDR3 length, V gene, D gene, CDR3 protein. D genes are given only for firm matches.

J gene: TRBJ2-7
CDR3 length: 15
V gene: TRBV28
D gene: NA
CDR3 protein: CASSLSPLLGYEQYF

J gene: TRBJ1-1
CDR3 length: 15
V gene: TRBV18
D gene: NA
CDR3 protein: CASSLAGTVNTEAFF

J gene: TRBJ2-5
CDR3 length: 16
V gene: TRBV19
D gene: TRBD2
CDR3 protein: CASSPRTSGGGKTQYF

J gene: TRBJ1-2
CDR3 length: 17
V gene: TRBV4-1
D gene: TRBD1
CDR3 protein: CASSHIGTGRDKIGYTF

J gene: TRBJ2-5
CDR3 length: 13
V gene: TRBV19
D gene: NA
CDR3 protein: CASSIQGQETQYF

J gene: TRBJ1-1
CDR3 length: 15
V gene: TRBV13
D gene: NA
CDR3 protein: CASSLEKGKNTEAFF

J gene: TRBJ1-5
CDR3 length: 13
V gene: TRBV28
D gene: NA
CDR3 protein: CASSRDVNQPQHF

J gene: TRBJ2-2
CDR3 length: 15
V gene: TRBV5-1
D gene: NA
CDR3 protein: CASSSFESRTGELFF

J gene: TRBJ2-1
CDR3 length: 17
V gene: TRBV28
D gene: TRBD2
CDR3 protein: CSSSSTSGGAELNEQFF

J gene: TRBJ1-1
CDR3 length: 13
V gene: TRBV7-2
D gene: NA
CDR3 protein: CASSLYGNTEAFF

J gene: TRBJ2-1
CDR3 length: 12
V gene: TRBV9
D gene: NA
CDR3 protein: CASSVVYNEQFF

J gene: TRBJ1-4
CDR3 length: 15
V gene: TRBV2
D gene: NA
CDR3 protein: CASSEMAGADEKLFF

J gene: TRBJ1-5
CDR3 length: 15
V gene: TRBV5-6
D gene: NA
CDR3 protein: CASSPLGEGNQPQHF

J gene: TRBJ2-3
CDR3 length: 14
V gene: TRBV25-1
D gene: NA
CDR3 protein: CASSSGLSTDTQYF

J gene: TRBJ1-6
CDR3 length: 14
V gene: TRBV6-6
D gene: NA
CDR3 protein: CASGKGGYNSPLHF

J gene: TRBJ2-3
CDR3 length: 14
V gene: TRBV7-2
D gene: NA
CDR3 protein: CASSLVGTRDTQYF

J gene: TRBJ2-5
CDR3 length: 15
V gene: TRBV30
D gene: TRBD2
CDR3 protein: CASRLAGGVGETQYF

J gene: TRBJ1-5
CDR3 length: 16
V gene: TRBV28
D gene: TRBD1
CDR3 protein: CASFPRVTGPNQPQHF

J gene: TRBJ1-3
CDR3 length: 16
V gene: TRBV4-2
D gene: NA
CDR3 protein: CASSQTRGGIGNTIYF

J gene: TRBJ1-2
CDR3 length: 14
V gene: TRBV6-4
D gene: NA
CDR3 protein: CASSDYRRGPGYTF

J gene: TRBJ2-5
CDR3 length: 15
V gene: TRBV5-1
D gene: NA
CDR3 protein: CASSLAVQVQETQYF

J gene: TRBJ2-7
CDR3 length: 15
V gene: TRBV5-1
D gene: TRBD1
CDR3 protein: CASSEGQANPYEQYF

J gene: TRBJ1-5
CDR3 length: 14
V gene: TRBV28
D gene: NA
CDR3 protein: CASSTTGYLQPQHF

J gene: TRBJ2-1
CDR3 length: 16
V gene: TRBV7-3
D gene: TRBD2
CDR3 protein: CASSKPRLAGKNEQFF

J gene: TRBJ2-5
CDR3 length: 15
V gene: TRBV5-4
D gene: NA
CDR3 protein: CASSLRGDSTETQYF

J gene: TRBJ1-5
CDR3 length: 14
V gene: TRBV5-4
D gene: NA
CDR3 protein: CASSLEGNNQPQHF

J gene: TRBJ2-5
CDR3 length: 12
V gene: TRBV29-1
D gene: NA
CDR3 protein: CSAGHQGATQYF

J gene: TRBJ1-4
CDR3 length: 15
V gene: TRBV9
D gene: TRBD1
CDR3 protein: CASSGGQGLNEKLFF

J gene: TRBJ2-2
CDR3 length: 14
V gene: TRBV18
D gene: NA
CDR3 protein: CASSPNRDTGELFF

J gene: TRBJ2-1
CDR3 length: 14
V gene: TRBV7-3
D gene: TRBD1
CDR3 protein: CASSLGQTYNEQFF

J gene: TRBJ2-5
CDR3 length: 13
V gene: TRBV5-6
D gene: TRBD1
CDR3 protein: CASSQGQGETQYF

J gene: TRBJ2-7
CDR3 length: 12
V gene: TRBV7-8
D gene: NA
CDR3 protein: CASSRGPYEQYF